The sequence of this TCR beta chain was determined in a study of T cell responses to AZD1222 COVID-19 vaccine (dated by TCRdb to about 2021). A note on the overall study: TCR sequencing was performed for about 240 trial participants, of whom around 210 were given two doses of AZD1222 and around 25 were given two doses of MenACWY control vaccine. Trial participants were enrolled into age subgroups of 18-55, 56-69 and 70-plus years, which contained approximately 150, 30 and 60 TCR-sequenced participants, respectively.

The CDR3 regions of human TCRbeta chains were analyzed by immunosequencing. The published analysis was carried out like this. Repertoire TCRs were matched against a reference library of SARS-CoV-2-specific TCRs generated with the MIRA antigen-specificity platform. Breadth was defined as the fraction of unique TCRs that were SARS-CoV-2-associated, and depth was defined as the fraction of total T cells that were SARS-CoV-2-associated. Using the MIRA data, every spike-specific TCR was mapped to the spike region that the TCR reacted to and assigned to either a CD4 or a CD8 class. Log10-transformed breadth and depth values were compared by one-way ANOVA with Sidak's multiple comparisons tests. The source is immuneACCESS, and TCRdb retained only in-frame sequences with V and J called. Part of the clones is not carried over; for the studies checked, unresolved V genes explain less than half of this, and the remainder is unexplained. The DNA was the basis for D and trimming; V, J and clone size are from that table. The sample profile shows about 120,000 clones; 80% to 90% of them were found once. The top ten clonotypes cover around 3.9% of the sample.

Regarding this clone: This clone's antigen is unknown. The germline gene is not matched at one end of the junction; a read error may be the cause. This same CDR3 is encoded by further DNA sequences in the sample.

Broad study findings and their caveats: Because no day 14 peak-response samples were available, repertoires were characterized only after the peak T cell response. Epitopes outside the regions mutated in the B.1.351 and B.1.1.7 variants were reportedly recognized by nearly half of the unique spike-specific TCRs. The 56-69-year group was small, and its depth increase did not reach significance, likely because of low power. The whole spike protein was spanned by vaccine-associated CD4 TCRs, and dominant responses were seen in regions 160-218 and 743-854. Conclusions about previously exposed vaccinees are limited because only six or seven AZD1222 recipients were SARS-CoV-2 seropositive at baseline. Most participants were white British and females outnumbered males, and the authors suggested that clonal diversity may have been underestimated. A significant rise in spike-specific TCR breadth and depth was observed after two AZD1222 doses relative to day 0 and relative to MenACWY recipients.

The time point label here, explained by the study, means: baseline before first vaccination. The treatment or condition label, as the study defines it: meningococcal conjugate vaccine given as trial control. Vaccinee samples came from UK trials COV001 and COV002, including a single-blind randomized controlled phase 2/3 trial of AZD1222 (ChAdOx1 nCoV-19) in healthy adults. For TCRbeta chain sequencing, PBMC samples were collected from trial participants at day 0 and at day 28 after the second dose. The clonotype comes from an adult in good health. Sequencing was performed on peripheral blood, taken on day 0 of MenACWY control vaccination.

The CDR3 protein is CASSPQGAYEQYF. The base sequence is TGTGCCAGCTCCCCACAGGGGGCGTACGAGCAGTACTTC. Recombination connected TRBV18 to TRBJ2-7, with 9 junctional bases fitting TRBD1. Reading from cysteine to phenylalanine, the CDR3 counts 13 amino acids. CDR3 DNA only is kept here, 39 bases in frame from base 1. The germline V gene provides CDR1 KGHSH and CDR2 LQKENI.